This T cell receptor beta chain was identified in a study of CD8 T cells in ankylosing spondylitis. Broader study findings: In reactive arthritis synovial fluid and blood, some motif variants had been reported before.

This clonotype was counted ten times or more. What it binds is not known. Making use of molecular barcodes, quantitative 5'-RACE generated TCR beta libraries. TCRdb re-derived calls from the 5' RACE reads in MiXCR, one entry per CDR3 protein. This table has some 70,000 distinct CDR3 sequences, under 5.5% appearing once. The CDR3 is 19 amino acids. Germline lookup yields CDR1 SGHRS and CDR2 YFSETQ. The ends were cut back, 0 bases at V and 4 bases at J, with 23 bases in the middle. Material: blood, either unsorted or a sorted T cell fraction (not recorded which). The receptor was derived from a male donor with ankylosing spondylitis or in good health (not recorded which). The gene calls are TRBV5-1 and TRBJ1-5, with unresolved D. CDR3 DNA sequence: TGCGCCAGCAGCTTGGCCGGCCGGGCGCGGAATATATGGAATCAGCCCCAGCATTTT. Encoded protein: CASSLAGRARNIWNQPQHF.